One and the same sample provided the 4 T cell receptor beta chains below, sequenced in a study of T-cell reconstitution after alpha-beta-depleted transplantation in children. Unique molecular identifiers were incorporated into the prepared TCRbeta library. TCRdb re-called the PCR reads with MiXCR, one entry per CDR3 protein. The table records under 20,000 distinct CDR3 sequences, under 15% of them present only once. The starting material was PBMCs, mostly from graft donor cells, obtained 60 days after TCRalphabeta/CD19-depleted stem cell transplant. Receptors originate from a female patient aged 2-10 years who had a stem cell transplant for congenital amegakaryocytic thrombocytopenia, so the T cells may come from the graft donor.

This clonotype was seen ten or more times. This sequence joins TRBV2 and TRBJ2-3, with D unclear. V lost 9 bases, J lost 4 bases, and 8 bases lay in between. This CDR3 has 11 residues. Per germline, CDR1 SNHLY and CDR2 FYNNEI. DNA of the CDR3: TGTGCCAGACTTGACTCAGATACGCAGTATTTT. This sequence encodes CARLDSDTQYF.

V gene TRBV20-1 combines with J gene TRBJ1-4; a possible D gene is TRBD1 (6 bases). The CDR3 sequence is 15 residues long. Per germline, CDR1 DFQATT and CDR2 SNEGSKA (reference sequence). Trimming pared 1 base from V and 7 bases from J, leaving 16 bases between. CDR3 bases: TGCAGTGCTAGAGTCCTGGCAGGGGTTAGTGAAAAACTGTTTTTT. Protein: CSARVLAGVSEKLFF.

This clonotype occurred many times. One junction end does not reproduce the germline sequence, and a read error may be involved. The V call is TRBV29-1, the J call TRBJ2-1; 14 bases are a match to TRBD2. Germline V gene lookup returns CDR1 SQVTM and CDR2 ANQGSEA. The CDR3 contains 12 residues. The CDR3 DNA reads TGCAGCGTTGATTGGGGACTAGCGGGAGCCGTCTTC. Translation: CSVDWGLAGAVF.

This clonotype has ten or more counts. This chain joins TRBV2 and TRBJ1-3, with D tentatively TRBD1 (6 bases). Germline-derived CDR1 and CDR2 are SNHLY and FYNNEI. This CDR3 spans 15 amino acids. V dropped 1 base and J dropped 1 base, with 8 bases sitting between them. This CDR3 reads CASSEGGLSGNTIYF. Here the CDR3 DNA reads TGTGCCAGCAGTGAAGGGGGGCTTTCTGGAAACACCATATATTTT.